This T cell receptor (beta chain) was found in a study of tumor and adjacent non-tumor tissue in lung cancer. Study-wide background: Patients were aged about 31 to 85, around ten men and a handful of women, stage I to III.

The table lists this clonotype with many counts. This sample's RNA came from whole unsorted tissue. From germline, CDR1 is LGHNA and CDR2 YNFKEQ. This CDR3 has 16 amino acids. V shed 4 bases and J 1 base; nucleotides not matched to a gene: 8. TCRbeta libraries were built with three rounds of nested PCR, modified from ARM-PCR. TCRdb fed the multiplex PCR reads into MiXCR, producing one record per CDR3 protein. Here the sample spans around 210,000 distinct CDR3 sequences, about 71% being singletons. This TCR was recovered from a man aged 55 to 70 with non-small cell lung cancer. The V call is TRBV4-2, the J call TRBJ1-1; TRBD1 matches 8 bases. Material for sequencing was lung tumor tissue. The chain's CDR3 is CASSPAGGKGNTEAFF. In DNA form, the CDR3 reads TGTGCCAGCAGCCCTGCAGGGGGCAAAGGGAACACTGAAGCTTTCTTT.